The sequence of this TCR beta chain was determined in a study of breast tumors, draining lymph nodes, adjacent tissues. Study observations and caveats: Tumor repertoires ranked between lymph nodes and nontumor tissue in diversity, with V and J gene preferences.

For this clonotype: Its antigen is still unknown.

Germline CDR1 is SGHNT and CDR2 is YYREEE (reference sequence). V trimming: 4 bases; J trimming: 5 bases; junction bases outside the gene matches: 6. The CDR3 is 15 amino acids. TCRdb called the multiplex PCR reads again in MiXCR, with one record for every CDR3 protein. The sample has some 66,000 distinct CDR3 sequences; 45% to 60% are singletons. Sequencing was carried out using breast tumor tissue. This TCR was recovered from a female donor with breast cancer. Some clones in this sample may be carry-over from other donors' samples. This chain joins TRBV5-4 and TRBJ2-5, with 12 bases that match TRBD2. CDR3 residues: CASSLAGGIGETQYF. CDR3 DNA sequence: TGTGCCAGCAGCCTAGCGGGAGGGATAGGGGAGACCCAGTACTTC. The full variable domain, in which reference TRBV5-4 and TRBJ2-5 provide the parts outside the CDR3, is ETGVTQSPTHLIKTRGQQVTLRCSSQSGHNTVSWYQQALGQGPQFIFQYYREEENGRGNFPPRFSGLQFPNYSSELNVNALELDDSALYLCASSLAGGIGETQYFGPGTRLLVL.